One sample yielded the 16 T cell receptor beta chains listed below, sequenced in a study of shared clonotypes between healthy human individuals. The protocol was immunoSEQ multiplex PCR, while the TCRdb copy is restricted to in-frame clones and leaves out a portion. The sample has hundreds of thousands of clones; around 96% are singletons. The sequenced sample was memory CD8+ T cells sorted from blood. Sample subset: CD45RO+ cells pooled with CCR7-negative TemRA cells. The receptors shown here come from a man under 40 in good health.

The gene calls are TRBV28 and TRBJ2-4; D remains ambiguous. V was pared by 8 bases and J by 8 bases, with 16 bases between. CDR3 size: 13 residues. Germline V gives CDR1 MDHEN, CDR2 SYDVKM. The CDR3: CASGRSWDDIQYF. The DNA for the CDR3 is TGTGCCAGCGGGCGGAGCTGGGATGACATTCAGTACTTC.

This clone appeared a single time. The rearrangement links TRBV6-5 to TRBJ2-1; D possibly corresponds to TRBD1 (6 bases). Germline CDR1 reads MNHEY; CDR2 reads SVGAGI. With 8 bases removed from V and 5 bases from J, the gap between germline ends came to 16 bases. This CDR3 contains 14 residues. CDR3 sequence reads: CASGIRGTHNEQFF. The CDR3 nucleotides are TGTGCCAGCGGCATCAGGGGAACCCACAATGAGCAGTTCTTC.

This clone was recorded once. Other DNA sequences within the sample encode an identical CDR3. This sequence joins TRBV18 and TRBJ2-7; D gene unclear. CDR1 is KGHSH, CDR2 LQKENI, per germline. The ends were cut back, 3 bases at V and 3 bases at J, with 3 bases in the middle. The CDR3 sequence is 11 residues long. The CDR3 protein is CASSPGYEQYF. CDR3 coding DNA: TGTGCCAGCTCACCGGGCTACGAGCAGTACTTC.

V is TRBV28 and J is TRBJ2-5; TRBD1 agrees at 7 bases. The CDR3 loop spans 13 amino acids. Losses at the gene ends were 6 bases for V and 5 bases for J; bases not matched to a gene: 6. The germline V gene has CDR1 MDHEN and CDR2 SYDVKM. CDR3 protein: CASRRRGPETQYF. As DNA, the CDR3 is TGTGCCAGCAGACGAAGGGGGCCGGAGACCCAGTACTTC. The whole variable domain, filled in from reference TRBV28 and TRBJ2-5, reads DVKVTQSSRYLVKRTGEKVFLECVQDMDHENMFWYRQDPGLGLRLIYFSYDVKMKEKGDIPEGYSVSREKKERFSLILESASTNQTSMYLCASRRRGPETQYFGPGTRLLVL.

The chain has TRBV7-6 and TRBJ2-2; TRBD1 matches 10 bases. The CDR3 is 16 amino acids. The V and J ends lost 5 bases and 4 bases, in that order; junction bases with no gene match: 7. The V gene's germline CDR1 is SGHVS and CDR2 FNYEAQ. CDR3 DNA sequence: TGTGCCAGCAGCCCGCGACAGGGGGCCCGCACCGGGGAGCTGTTTTTT. Translated, it gives CASSPRQGARTGELFF. Based on the CDR3 plus reference TRBV7-6 and TRBJ2-2, the full variable domain is GAGVSQSPRYKVTKRGQDVALRCDPISGHVSLYWYRQALGQGPEFLTYFNYEAQQDKSGLPNDRFSAERPEGSISTLTIQRTEQRDSAMYRCASSPRQGARTGELFFGEGSRLTVL.

The chain couples TRBV4-1 to TRBJ2-1; 13 nucleotides line up with TRBD2. There are 15 residues in the CDR3. The trim removed 6 bases at V and 9 bases at J, leaving 8 bases unmatched. Germline CDR1 is MGHRA and CDR2 is YSYEKL. In nucleotides, the CDR3 is TGCGCCAGCAGTTCTGGACTAGCGGGAGTCGGTGAGCAGTTCTTC. This encodes CASSSGLAGVGEQFF.

The CDR3 spells CASSSMAEAFF. The CDR3 coding sequence is TGTGCCAGCAGCAGTATGGCTGAAGCTTTCTTT. The rearrangement joins TRBV7-9 to TRBJ1-1; D not certain. Between the trimmed V and J ends, which lost 5 bases and 6 bases, there was a span of 7 bases. The CDR3 is 11 amino acids. Germline CDR1 reads SEHNR; CDR2 reads FQNEAQ (reference sequence).

This chain connects TRBV7-9 to TRBJ2-5; a weak D match, TRBD2 (6 bases). The CDR3 totals 13 residues. The V end lost 6 bases, the J end lost 1 base, and 9 bases lay between the germline ends. Germline V gives CDR1 SEHNR, CDR2 FQNEAQ (reference sequence). The CDR3 sequence: CASRVGGQETQYF. The CDR3 DNA is TGTGCCAGCAGGGTCGGGGGCCAAGAGACCCAGTACTTC. The variable domain in full, with the rest retrieved from reference TRBV7-9 and TRBJ2-5, is DTGVSQNPRHKITKRGQNVTFRCDPISEHNRLYWYRQTLGQGPEFLTYFQNEAQLEKSRLLSDRFSAERPKGSFSTLEIQRTEQGDSAMYLCASRVGGQETQYFGPGTRLLVL.

The chain recombines TRBV29-1 with TRBJ2-7; D tentatively reads TRBD1 or TRBD2 (6 bases each). V lost 3 bases, J lost 0 bases, and 9 bases lay in between. The CDR3 loop spans 13 amino acids. Germline V lookup: CDR1 SQVTM, CDR2 ANQGSEA. CDR3 in amino acids: CSVEWGASYEQYF. As DNA, the CDR3 is TGCAGCGTTGAGTGGGGGGCCTCCTACGAGCAGTACTTC.

V is TRBV5-1 and J is TRBJ2-7; possibly TRBD2 for D (5 bases). V was clipped by 1 base and J by 8 bases, with 7 bases between them. The length of the CDR3 is 11 residues. Looked up from germline, CDR1 is SGHRS and CDR2 is YFSETQ. Here the CDR3 reads CASSLTGKQYF. CDR3 nucleotide sequence: TGCGCCAGCAGCTTGACGGGGAAGCAGTACTTC.

The CDR3 region is CASSLAGTSGRSSYNEQFF. CDR3 bases: TGTGCCAGCAGCTTAGCCGGGACTAGCGGGCGAAGCTCCTACAATGAGCAGTTCTTC. The chain recombines TRBV7-8 with TRBJ2-1, with 12 bases matching TRBD2. The junction had 6 bases not matched to a gene; V was cut back by 0 bases and J by 0 bases. CDR3 length: 19 residues. Germline lookup yields CDR1 SGHVS and CDR2 FQNEAQ.

The chain combines TRBV5-1 with TRBJ2-5; weak D call: TRBD2 (5 bases). Germline V lookup: CDR1 SGHRS, CDR2 YFSETQ. This CDR3 region has 15 residues. V gave up 4 bases and J gave up 4 bases, with 17 bases separating them. DNA of the CDR3: TGCGCCAGCAGCCCGTTCCGGGAACTCGTAGAGACCCAGTACTTC. Amino acid sequence: CASSPFRELVETQYF.

This rearrangement joins TRBV4-1 to TRBJ2-7; D call uncertain. The CDR3 loop spans 16 amino acids. Germline-derived CDR1 and CDR2 are MGHRA and YSYEKL. V was trimmed by 0 bases and J by 5 bases, leaving 17 bases between them. CDR3 nucleotides: TGCGCCAGCAGCCAAGAGGGCTACAACAGCGCGGACGAGCAGTACTTC. This translates into CASSQEGYNSADEQYF.

The chain joins TRBV12-5 to TRBJ1-2; 8 positions agree with TRBD1. The V segment lost 1 base and the J segment 8 bases; nucleotides outside the gene matches: 0. CDR1 is LGHNT and CDR2 is FRNRAP in the germline V gene. The CDR3 extends over 12 amino acids. In DNA, the CDR3 is TGTGCTAGTGGTTTGGGACAGGGGGGCTACACCTTC. Residues: CASGLGQGGYTF.

The rearrangement joins TRBV11-3 to TRBJ1-1; 12 bases fit TRBD1. The germline V gene encodes CDR1 SGHNT and CDR2 YENEEA. The CDR3 runs to 15 residues. V dropped 3 bases and J dropped 1; count of bases not matched to a gene: 0. CDR3 loop: CASSLGQGANTEAFF. CDR3 DNA sequence: TGTGCCAGCAGCTTGGGACAGGGGGCGAACACTGAAGCTTTCTTT.

Here the CDR3 DNA reads TGCGCCAGCAGCGCCTACAGGGTAGGGAACACTGAAGCTTTCTTT. Its translation: CASSAYRVGNTEAFF. V gene TRBV5-1 combines with J gene TRBJ1-1, with D possibly TRBD1 on 6 matching bases. CDR1 is SGHRS, CDR2 YFSETQ, per germline. Trimming took off 4 bases at V and 1 base at J, with 14 bases between the two ends. CDR3 length: 15 amino acids.